This T cell receptor (beta chain) originates from a study of T-cell memory formation after mild COVID-19. Regarding the study as a whole: Contracting CD4+ clones lay largely in CM and EM, with CD8+ ones residing in EMRA.

About this clonotype: Antigen specificity is unknown.

In germline, CDR1 is LGHNA, CDR2 YSLEER. Trimming removed 0 bases at V and 7 bases at J, with 14 bases between. The CDR3 covers 15 residues. One entry per CDR3 protein results from TCRdb running MiXCR on the 5' RACE reads. The table lists roughly 110,000 distinct CDR3 sequences, approximately 15% of them singletons, with less than 40% in the top ten. Material for sequencing was PBMCs or a T cell subset sorted from them (not recorded which). The clonotype was recovered from a young man who had mild COVID-19 (a few samples of this study predate the infection). Cell type and time point are not known. The V and J genes are TRBV4-3 and TRBJ2-3; no definite D call. The CDR3 DNA reads TGCGCCAGCAGCCAAGATATAGTGGCGAGTAATACGCAGTATTTT. Translating gives CASSQDIVASNTQYF.